These 31 T cell receptor beta chains came from one sample sequenced in a study of OX40 agonist ivuxolimab in advanced cancers. Sequenced by immunoSEQ multiplex PCR; TCRdb stores in-frame clones only, minus some. The data hold 75,000 to 95,000 clones, with just under 95% observed a single time. Sequenced here: CD4+ or CD8+ T cells sorted from blood, sampled in a trial of the OX40 agonist ivuxolimab. All receptors derive from an adult with an advanced solid tumor such as melanoma, head and neck, liver or kidney cancer.

The chain couples TRBV4-1 to TRBJ2-7; tentatively, D is TRBD1 (6 bases). Looked up from germline, CDR1 is MGHRA and CDR2 is YSYEKL. Trimming stripped 3 bases from V and 3 bases from J, with 15 bases between. The CDR3 sequence is 15 residues long. The CDR3 region is CASSQTFRGDYEQYF. CDR3 coding DNA: TGCGCCAGCAGCCAGACTTTCAGGGGCGACTACGAGCAGTACTTC.

This chain connects TRBV27 to TRBJ2-7; D is undetermined. The V gene lost 4 bases and the J gene lost 0 bases, with 4 bases spanning the gap. The CDR3 runs to 12 residues. The germline V gene encodes CDR1 MNHEY and CDR2 SMNVEV (reference sequence). The DNA for the CDR3 is TGTGCCAGCAGTTCTAGCTCCTACGAGCAGTACTTC. Protein product: CASSSSSYEQYF.

Only one count was recorded for this clone. The chain employs TRBV4-3 and TRBJ1-3; D remains ambiguous. Germline values: CDR1 LGHNA, CDR2 YSLEER. Trimming left V 1 base short and J 0 bases short, with 7 bases between. The CDR3 is made up of 15 amino acids. CDR3 nucleotide sequence: TGCGCCAGCAGCCAAGGTAGCCGCTCTGGAAACACCATATATTTT. Residues: CASSQGSRSGNTIYF.

The CDR3 DNA sequence: TGTGCCAGCAGTTATTCGGATCCTACCACTGAAGCTTTCTTT. It encodes CASSYSDPTTEAFF. The rearrangement links TRBV6-5 to TRBJ1-1; D gene unclear. The CDR3 runs 14 residues. Germline CDR1 and CDR2: MNHEY and SVGAGI. V was cut by 3 bases and J by 4 bases, with 12 bases left in between.

The chain employs TRBV29-1 and TRBJ2-7; D not resolved. Trimming cost V 4 bases and J 2 bases, with 15 bases left between them. This CDR3 is built from 14 residues. CDR1 is SQVTM and CDR2 is ANQGSEA in the germline V gene. The CDR3 loop reads CSVVLPLSTYEQYF. CDR3 bases: TGCAGCGTTGTACTCCCTCTTAGCACCTACGAGCAGTACTTC.

This chain uses TRBV25-1 with TRBJ2-1, with 7 bases that match TRBD2. The CDR3 spans 15 residues. The germline gives CDR1 MGHDK, CDR2 SYGVNS. After removal of 3 bases from V and 8 bases from J, the junction contained 10 bases not matched to a gene. CDR3 amino acids: CASSDYEGRVDEQFF. The CDR3 DNA reads TGTGCCAGCAGTGATTACGAGGGGAGGGTCGATGAGCAGTTCTTC.

V and J are TRBV27 and TRBJ2-3, with 8 bases matching TRBD2. Unmatched junction bases numbered 10, after V lost 7 bases and J lost 4 bases. There are 15 residues in the CDR3. In germline, CDR1 is MNHEY, CDR2 SMNVEV (reference sequence). The CDR3 here is CASNLSGGHPDTQYF. The CDR3 DNA follows: TGTGCCAGCAATCTGTCGGGGGGGCACCCAGATACGCAGTATTTT.

The V and J genes are TRBV5-1 and TRBJ2-7; TRBD1 matches 7 bases. J gave up 5 bases and V 3 bases, and 5 bases lay outside the gene matches. This CDR3 has 13 residues. The V gene's germline CDR1 is SGHRS and CDR2 YFSETQ. The CDR3 DNA follows: TGCGCCAGCAGCTGGACAGGATTGAACGAGCAGTACTTC. It translates to CASSWTGLNEQYF.

V is TRBV5-6 and J is TRBJ2-3; 9 bases match TRBD2. V lost 4 bases, J lost 1 base, and 13 bases stayed unmatched. There are 18 residues in the CDR3. Germline CDR1 and CDR2: SGHDT and YYEEEE. CDR3 loop: CASSLPGLAFDGTDTQYF. The CDR3 region has the DNA TGTGCCAGCAGCCTCCCGGGACTAGCTTTCGATGGCACAGATACGCAGTATTTT.

V is TRBV13 and J is TRBJ2-4; D is perhaps TRBD2 (6 bases). This CDR3 region has 16 residues. Germline assignment: CDR1 PRHDT and CDR2 FYEKMQ (reference sequence). Trimming stripped 5 bases from V and 1 base from J, with 15 bases between. In DNA, the CDR3 is TGTGCCAGCAGCCGGGAGCACAGTGGGGCCAAAAACATTCAGTACTTC. The encoded protein is CASSREHSGAKNIQYF.

The chain is built from TRBV15 and TRBJ1-1; no definite D call. The V and J ends lost 2 bases and 3 bases respectively, with 10 bases between them. The germline CDR1 and CDR2 sequences are LNHNV and YYDKDF (reference sequence). CDR3 length: 14 amino acids. Written as DNA, the CDR3 is TGTGCCACCAGCAGACTCGGGTTGGACACTGAAGCTTTCTTT. Its translation is CATSRLGLDTEAFF.

The chain combines TRBV10-2 with TRBJ1-5, with unresolved D. The CDR3 has 14 residues. Germline CDR1 WSHSY, CDR2 SAAADI. V dropped 4 bases and J dropped 0 bases, with 7 bases sitting between them. CDR3 coding DNA: TGCGCCAGCAGTGTCGGACCTAGCAATCAGCCCCAGCATTTT. This codes for CASSVGPSNQPQHF.

The gene calls are TRBV7-2 and TRBJ2-7; D not certain. The germline V and J ends were trimmed by 1 base and 1 base, with 8 bases remaining between them. Per the germline V gene, CDR1 is SGHTA and CDR2 is FQGNSA. The CDR3 runs 14 residues. In DNA form, the CDR3 reads TGTGCCAGCAGCTTAGTAGACACGTCCTACGAGCAGTACTTC. Encoded protein: CASSLVDTSYEQYF.

This chain connects TRBV5-1 to TRBJ1-2; D might be TRBD1 (6 bases). Germline CDR1 SGHRS, CDR2 YFSETQ. There are 13 residues in the CDR3. V gave up 0 bases and J gave up 5 bases, with 8 bases separating them. The CDR3 DNA sequence: TGCGCCAGCAGCTTGGTCACAGGGTATGGCTACACCTTC. Translation gives CASSLVTGYGYTF.

The rearrangement uses TRBV5-6 and TRBJ2-5; D possibly corresponds to TRBD2 (5 bases). The ends were cut back, 0 bases at V and 2 bases at J, with 8 bases in the middle. The length of the CDR3 is 14 residues. Per the germline V gene, CDR1 is SGHDT and CDR2 is YYEEEE. The CDR3 protein is CASSLVGSQETQYF. CDR3 nucleotide sequence: TGTGCCAGCAGCTTGGTGGGGAGTCAAGAGACCCAGTACTTC.

The CDR3 sequence: CASSLPLAGGPDTQYF. The DNA for the CDR3 is TGTGCCAGCAGCCTCCCTCTAGCGGGGGGTCCAGATACGCAGTATTTT. The V call is TRBV9, the J call TRBJ2-3; 11 bases fit TRBD2. This CDR3 is built from 16 residues. Germline V gene lookup returns CDR1 SGDLS and CDR2 YYNGEE. The V and J ends lost 4 bases and 4 bases, in that order; junction bases with no gene match: 8.

Within the sample, this clone is medium-sized. CDR3 loop: CASSLTTVSANSPLHF. The CDR3 bases are TGTGCCAGCAGCCTCACGACAGTGTCCGCTAATTCACCCCTCCACTTT. The chain uses TRBV7-6 and TRBJ1-6; D is possibly TRBD1 (5 bases). Trimming pared 5 bases from V and 6 bases from J, leaving 17 bases between. Germline values: CDR1 SGHVS, CDR2 FNYEAQ. The CDR3 consists of 16 residues.

The rearrangement uses TRBV11-3 and TRBJ1-2; D is possibly TRBD1 (6 bases). This CDR3 comprises 16 residues. CDR1 and CDR2 from the germline V gene are SGHNT and YENEEA. The ends were cut back, 8 bases at V and 5 bases at J, with 24 bases in the middle. The CDR3 loop is CASARHLERGCYGYTF. Written as DNA, the CDR3 is TGTGCCAGCGCTAGGCATTTGGAGAGGGGGTGTTATGGCTACACCTTC. Supplemented by reference TRBV11-3 and TRBJ1-2, the full variable domain reads EAGVVQSPRYKIIEKKQPVAFWCNPISGHNTLYWYLQNLGQGPELLIRYENEEAVDDSQLPKDRFSAERLKGVDSTLKIQPAELGDSAVYLCASARHLERGCYGYTFGSGTRLTVV.

V usage is TRBV4-3 and J usage is TRBJ1-1, with D perhaps TRBD1 (6 bases). The CDR3 contains 17 residues. CDR1 is LGHNA, CDR2 YSLEER, per germline. V was clipped by 0 bases and J by 1 base, with 15 bases between them. Here the CDR3 DNA reads TGCGCCAGCAGCCAAGATTCTAACAGGGTTGGGAACACTGAAGCTTTCTTT. Protein sequence: CASSQDSNRVGNTEAFF.

The rearrangement links TRBV28 to TRBJ1-2, with 9 positions matching TRBD1. The CDR3 extends over 16 amino acids. The J segment lost 0 bases and the V segment lost 2 bases, leaving 4 bases of the junction unmatched. Germline V gives CDR1 MDHEN, CDR2 SYDVKM. The CDR3 is CASSLRGQGANYGYTF. The CDR3 coding sequence is TGTGCCAGCAGTTTAAGGGGACAGGGAGCTAACTATGGCTACACCTTC.

The rearrangement uses TRBV6-5 and TRBJ1-4; 9 positions agree with TRBD1. Trimming removed 5 bases from V and 6 bases from J; junction bases left unmatched: 4. The CDR3 sequence is 14 residues long. The germline V gene has CDR1 MNHEY and CDR2 SVGAGI. CDR3 coding DNA: TGTGCCAGCAGTCGATGGACAGGGGATGAAAAACTGTTTTTT. Translating gives CASSRWTGDEKLFF.

The chain carries TRBV27 and TRBJ1-3; a possible D gene is TRBD1 (5 bases). Trimming pared 6 bases from V and 0 bases from J, leaving 12 bases between. CDR3 length: 15 residues. Germline loops: CDR1 MNHEY, CDR2 SMNVEV (reference sequence). The CDR3 sequence is CASRIDRNSGNTIYF. CDR3 nucleotide sequence: TGTGCCAGCAGGATCGACAGAAACTCTGGAAACACCATATATTTT.

This clone was observed a few times. The rearrangement joins TRBV5-4 to TRBJ1-2; weak D call: TRBD1 (5 bases). From germline, CDR1 is SGHNT and CDR2 YYREEE (reference sequence). The CDR3 has 16 residues. The germline V and J ends were trimmed by 4 bases and 13 bases, with 29 bases remaining between them. CDR3 region: CASSTFPLRELPLSTF. The CDR3 DNA reads as TGTGCCAGCAGCACATTTCCCCTCAGGGAGTTGCCTCTTAGCACCTTC.

V gene TRBV9 combines with J gene TRBJ2-7; D unresolved. V lost 4 bases to trimming and J lost 6 bases, with 14 bases between them. This CDR3 has 13 amino acids. Germline V gene lookup returns CDR1 SGDLS and CDR2 YYNGEE. CDR3 nucleotide sequence: TGTGCCAGCAGCCCAGCCGCCTGGGGCGAGCAGTACTTC. Amino acids: CASSPAAWGEQYF. The whole variable domain, filled in from reference TRBV9 and TRBJ2-7, reads DSGVTQTPKHLITATGQRVTLRCSPRSGDLSVYWYQQSLDQGLQFLIQYYNGEERAKGNILERFSAQQFPDLHSELNLSSLELGDSALYFCASSPAAWGEQYFGPGTRLTVT.

The J gene is TRBJ2-7, the V gene TRBV9, with D tentatively TRBD1 (6 bases). There are 15 residues in the CDR3. Germline loops: CDR1 SGDLS, CDR2 YYNGEE. Trimming removed 1 base from V and 0 bases from J, with 11 bases in between. CDR3 amino acids: CASSVTAGDSYEQYF. The CDR3 DNA reads as TGTGCCAGCAGCGTAACAGCAGGGGACTCCTACGAGCAGTACTTC.

V usage is TRBV5-5 and J usage is TRBJ2-1, with 10 bases aligning to TRBD2. The J segment lost 2 bases and the V segment lost 0 bases, leaving 5 bases of the junction unmatched. The germline V gene has CDR1 SGHKS and CDR2 YYEKEE (reference sequence). The CDR3 is made up of 17 amino acids. CDR3 bases: TGTGCCAGCAGCTTGGTTACCGGACTAGCGGCCTACAATGAGCAGTTCTTC. Protein: CASSLVTGLAAYNEQFF.

The chain is built from TRBV6-5 and TRBJ2-1, with 9 bases that match TRBD2. CDR1 and CDR2 (germline): MNHEY, SVGAGI. This CDR3 spans 16 amino acids. J was trimmed by 4 bases and V by 2 bases; bases with no gene match: 6. This CDR3 reads CASSYGGLAGYNEQFF. The CDR3 DNA reads as TGTGCCAGCAGTTACGGTGGGCTAGCGGGGTACAATGAGCAGTTCTTC.

The V call is TRBV7-9, the J call TRBJ1-1; TRBD1 is a possible D gene (6 bases). Germline assignment: CDR1 SEHNR and CDR2 FQNEAQ (reference sequence). This CDR3 spans 15 amino acids. V gave up 6 bases and J gave up 1 base, with 15 bases separating them. The CDR3 nucleotides are TGTGCCAGCAGTCCCCCGAGGGGGAAGAACACTGAAGCTTTCTTT. This gives the protein CASSPPRGKNTEAFF.

V usage is TRBV5-4 and J usage is TRBJ2-1; 8 nucleotides line up with TRBD2. This CDR3 comprises 17 residues. V shed 4 bases and J 2 bases; nucleotides not matched to a gene: 11. Germline lookup yields CDR1 SGHNT and CDR2 YYREEE (reference sequence). The CDR3 region is CASSTPGLAPTYNEQFF. In DNA, the CDR3 is TGTGCCAGCAGCACGCCCGGACTAGCCCCAACCTACAATGAGCAGTTCTTC.

The chain links TRBV6-1 to TRBJ2-7, with TRBD2 matching over 7 bases. Per germline, CDR1 MNHNS and CDR2 SASEGT. Trimming cost V 2 bases and J 2 bases; bases outside gene matches: 9. The CDR3 is 16 residues long. This chain's CDR3 is CASSEIGLADPYEQYF. CDR3 bases: TGTGCCAGCAGTGAAATAGGTCTAGCGGATCCCTACGAGCAGTACTTC.

This chain links TRBV4-3 with TRBJ2-7, with 7 positions matching TRBD2. Germline V CDR1 and CDR2: LGHNA, YSLEER. J was trimmed by 4 bases and V by 4 bases; bases with no gene match: 13. The CDR3 extends over 16 amino acids. The CDR3 bases are TGCGCCAGCAGCCCACAAGGGGAGGGGCCCGCTTACGAGCAGTACTTC. Its translation is CASSPQGEGPAYEQYF.